Presented here are 17 T cell receptor beta chains from one specimen sequenced in a study of T-cell reconstitution after alpha-beta-depleted transplantation in children. The TCRbeta library incorporated unique molecular identifiers. One entry per CDR3 protein, called by TCRdb with MiXCR from the PCR reads. The sample holds 580,000 or so distinct CDR3 sequences, under 25% seen once. Sample: PBMCs, mostly from graft donor cells, taken 360 days after TCRalphabeta/CD19-depleted stem cell transplant. These receptors were taken from a boy under two years old who had a stem cell transplant for acute myeloid leukemia, so the T cells may come from the graft donor.

This clonotype occurred a few times. V is TRBV28 and J is TRBJ2-7, with a weak D call TRBD2 (5 bases). CDR1 MDHEN and CDR2 SYDVKM come from the germline V gene. The CDR3 has 14 amino acids. V lost 5 bases, J lost 6 bases, and 17 bases lay in between. The CDR3 loop reads CASSMPGTTSEQYV. Written as DNA, the CDR3 is TGTGCCAGCAGTATGCCAGGAACAACTAGCGAGCAGTACGTC.

This clonotype was seen a handful of times. The genes are TRBV12-3 or TRBV12-4 and TRBJ2-7; possibly TRBD1 for D (5 bases). The CDR3 covers 13 residues. The V and J ends lost 3 bases and 4 bases respectively, with 10 bases between them. The CDR3 nucleotides are TGTGCCAGCAGTTTTCAGGGATTTTACGAGCAGTACGTC. Translating gives CASSFQGFYEQYV.

This clonotype came up a few times. The chain couples TRBV29-1 to TRBJ1-2; D remains ambiguous. This CDR3 contains 12 residues. From germline, CDR1 is SQVTM and CDR2 ANQGSEA. Trimming stripped 3 bases from V and 2 bases from J, with 7 bases between. CDR3 bases: TGCAGCGTTGAGCGGCAGAACTATGGCTACACCTTC. Amino acids: CSVERQNYGYTF.

The chain recombines TRBV28 with TRBJ2-5; D is perhaps TRBD1 (7 bases). The V gene's germline CDR1 is MDHEN and CDR2 SYDVKM. This CDR3 region has 14 residues. Trimming took 5 bases from V and 1 from J, leaving 11 bases between them. The CDR3 sequence is CASSGGGPQETQYF. The CDR3 nucleotides are TGTGCCAGCAGTGGAGGGGGCCCCCAAGAGACCCAGTACTTC.

This clonotype was detected a few times. V is TRBV12-3 or TRBV12-4 and J is TRBJ1-4; D is uncertain. V lost 2 bases and J 5 bases, leaving 15 bases between the germline ends. The CDR3 runs 16 residues. The CDR3 loop reads CASSLPLRSGNEKLFF. In DNA form, the CDR3 reads TGTGCCAGCAGTTTACCCCTAAGATCGGGGAATGAAAAACTGTTTTTT.

The table lists this clonotype with many counts. The chain uses TRBV20-1 and TRBJ2-1; 10 nucleotides line up with TRBD2. Germline V lookup: CDR1 DFQATT, CDR2 SNEGSKA (reference sequence). Trimming at V came to 6 bases and at J to 6 bases, leaving 8 bases not matched to a gene. The CDR3 covers 14 residues. The CDR3 is CSAPRWTSGNEQFF. CDR3 bases: TGCAGTGCCCCCAGATGGACTAGCGGCAATGAGCAGTTCTTC.

This clonotype showed up just a few times. The J gene is TRBJ2-3, the V gene TRBV6-5, with 9 bases that match TRBD1. The CDR3 is made up of 17 amino acids. Germline V lookup: CDR1 MNHEY, CDR2 SVGAGI. V shed 1 base, J shed 0 bases, and the junction held 5 bases outside the gene matches. The CDR3, as DNA: TGTGCCAGCAGTTACTGGGGACAGGGAGAGAGCACAGATACGCAGTATTTT. Encoded protein: CASSYWGQGESTDTQYF.

This clonotype was picked up many times. This chain links TRBV7-2 with TRBJ2-7, with D perhaps given as TRBD1 or TRBD2 (6 bases each). Germline CDR1 and CDR2: SGHTA and FQGNSA. The CDR3 totals 14 residues. The V end lost 2 bases, the J end lost 4 bases, and 12 bases lay between the germline ends. The CDR3 bases are TGTGCCAGCAGCTTATGGGGGGCTGTTTACGAGCAGTACTTC. It specifies CASSLWGAVYEQYF.

The chain recombines TRBV5-4 with TRBJ2-1; no clear D gene. The CDR3 loop spans 20 amino acids. Germline CDR1 is SGHNT and CDR2 is YYREEE (reference sequence). V was shortened by 1 base and J by 3 bases, with 26 bases between the two germline ends. The CDR3: CASSLNRPQATGSYYNEQFF. The CDR3 nucleotides are TGTGCCAGCAGCTTGAATCGCCCTCAGGCTACGGGCTCCTACTACAATGAGCAGTTCTTC.

This clonotype appeared many times. The chain links TRBV7-2 to TRBJ2-7; D might be TRBD2 (6 bases). Trimming cost V 1 base and J 3 bases, with 10 bases left between them. The CDR3 consists of 14 residues. The V gene's germline CDR1 is SGHTA and CDR2 FQGNSA. The CDR3 DNA reads TGTGCCAGCAGCTTAGTAGGAGGGAGCTACGAGCAGTACTTC. Residues: CASSLVGGSYEQYF.

This clonotype was counted a few times. The chain carries TRBV12-3 or TRBV12-4 and TRBJ2-3; D may correspond to TRBD1 or TRBD2 (5 bases each). V lost 9 bases and J lost 2, with 9 bases in between. The CDR3 spans 12 residues. The CDR3 DNA reads TGTGCCAGGGGGACCGACACAGATACGCAGTATTTT. Its translation: CARGTDTDTQYF.

This clonotype was counted a few times. The chain couples TRBV6-1 to TRBJ2-1; 10 nucleotides match TRBD2. There are 16 residues in the CDR3. V shed 5 bases and J 5 bases; nucleotides not matched to a gene: 9. Germline-derived CDR1 and CDR2 are MNHNS and SASEGT. This CDR3 reads CASSLRGAGGNNEQFF. The CDR3 coding sequence is TGTGCCAGCAGTCTCCGGGGAGCGGGGGGGAACAATGAGCAGTTCTTC.

V gene TRBV28 combines with J gene TRBJ2-7; D perhaps matches TRBD2 (5 bases). This CDR3 spans 14 amino acids. Trimming shortened V by 2 bases and J by 0 bases, and 8 bases separated the two germline ends. CDR1 and CDR2 from the germline V gene are MDHEN and SYDVKM. CDR3 sequence: CASSLSGYSYEQYV. The CDR3 DNA sequence: TGTGCCAGCAGTTTAAGCGGCTACTCCTACGAGCAGTACGTC.

This clonotype was counted a few times. The chain employs TRBV7-8 and TRBJ2-7; D not resolved. The CDR3 runs 16 residues. Germline assignment: CDR1 SGHVS and CDR2 FQNEAQ. Between the trimmed V and J ends, which lost 1 base and 2 bases, there was a span of 15 bases. DNA of the CDR3: TGTGCCAGCAGCTTAGTCAAGCCCATCCTCCCCTACGAGCAGTACGTC. It codes for CASSLVKPILPYEQYV.

This rearrangement joins TRBV6-1 to TRBJ2-7; 9 bases agree with TRBD1. Trimming removed 5 bases from V and 2 bases from J; junction bases left unmatched: 13. There are 17 residues in the CDR3. Germline V gene lookup returns CDR1 MNHNS and CDR2 SASEGT. CDR3 DNA sequence: TGTGCCAGCAGTCAAACAGGGGGCGGGGGTCCCACCTACGAGCAGTACTTC. Translation gives CASSQTGGGGPTYEQYF.

This clonotype appeared a few times. V is TRBV12-3 or TRBV12-4 and J is TRBJ1-4; possibly TRBD1 for D (6 bases). The CDR3 extends over 14 amino acids. V was cut by 3 bases and J by 7 bases, with 12 bases left in between. CDR3 protein: CASSLGGASEKLFF. The CDR3 DNA follows: TGTGCCAGCAGTTTGGGGGGCGCGAGTGAAAAACTGTTTTTT.

This sequence joins TRBV19 and TRBJ2-3; D is possibly TRBD1 (5 bases). This CDR3 contains 14 residues. Germline V gene lookup returns CDR1 LNHDA and CDR2 SQIVND (reference sequence). V gave up 9 bases and J gave up 2 bases, with 15 bases separating them. CDR3 in amino acids: CASRTGELTDTQYF. DNA for the CDR3: TGTGCCAGCAGAACAGGAGAACTCACAGATACGCAGTATTTT.